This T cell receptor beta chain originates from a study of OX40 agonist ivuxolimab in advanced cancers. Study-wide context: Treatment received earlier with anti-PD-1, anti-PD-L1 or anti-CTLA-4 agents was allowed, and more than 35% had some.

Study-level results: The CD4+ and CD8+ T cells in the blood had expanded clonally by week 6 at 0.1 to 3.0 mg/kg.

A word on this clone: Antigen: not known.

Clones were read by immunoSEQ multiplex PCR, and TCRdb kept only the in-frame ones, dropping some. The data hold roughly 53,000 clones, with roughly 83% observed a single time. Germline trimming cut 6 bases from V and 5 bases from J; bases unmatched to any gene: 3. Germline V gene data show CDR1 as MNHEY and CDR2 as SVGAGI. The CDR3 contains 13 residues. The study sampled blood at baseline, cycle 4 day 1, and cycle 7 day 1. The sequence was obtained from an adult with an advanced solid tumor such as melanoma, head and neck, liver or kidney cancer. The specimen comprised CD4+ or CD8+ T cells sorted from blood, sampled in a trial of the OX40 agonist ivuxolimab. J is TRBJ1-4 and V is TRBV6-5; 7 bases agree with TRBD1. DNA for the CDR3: TGTGCCAGCAGGACAGGGTCCAATGAAAAACTGTTTTTT. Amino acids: CASRTGSNEKLFF.